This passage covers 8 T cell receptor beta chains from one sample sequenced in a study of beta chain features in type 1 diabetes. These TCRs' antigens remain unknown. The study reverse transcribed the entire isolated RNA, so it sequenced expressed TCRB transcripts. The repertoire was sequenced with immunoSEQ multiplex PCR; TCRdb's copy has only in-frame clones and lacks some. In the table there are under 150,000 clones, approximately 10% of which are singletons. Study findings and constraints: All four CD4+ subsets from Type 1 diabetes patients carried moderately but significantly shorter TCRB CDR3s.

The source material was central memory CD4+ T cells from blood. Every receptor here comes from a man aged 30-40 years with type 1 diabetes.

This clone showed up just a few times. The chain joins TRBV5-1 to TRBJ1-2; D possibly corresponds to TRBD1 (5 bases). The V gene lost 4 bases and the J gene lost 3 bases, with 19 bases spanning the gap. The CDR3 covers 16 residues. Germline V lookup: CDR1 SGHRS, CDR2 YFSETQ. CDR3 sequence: CASSQFPRQGDYGYTF. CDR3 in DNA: TGCGCCAGCAGCCAATTCCCTCGGCAGGGTGACTATGGCTACACCTTC.

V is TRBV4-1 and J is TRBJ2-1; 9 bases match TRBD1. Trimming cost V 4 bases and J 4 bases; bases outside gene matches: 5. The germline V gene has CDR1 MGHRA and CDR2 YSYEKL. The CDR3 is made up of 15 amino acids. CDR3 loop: CASSPGQGPYNEQFF. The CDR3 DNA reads TGCGCCAGCAGCCCTGGACAGGGGCCGTACAATGAGCAGTTCTTC.

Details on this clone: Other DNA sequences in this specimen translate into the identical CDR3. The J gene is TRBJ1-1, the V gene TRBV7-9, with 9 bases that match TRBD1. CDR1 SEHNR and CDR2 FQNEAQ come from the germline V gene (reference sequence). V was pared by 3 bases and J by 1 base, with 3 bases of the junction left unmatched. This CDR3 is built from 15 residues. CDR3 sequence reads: CASSFLTGGNTEAFF. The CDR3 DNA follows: TGTGCCAGCAGCTTCCTGACAGGGGGGAACACTGAAGCTTTCTTT.

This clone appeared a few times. CDR3 protein: CASSAGRSTDTQYF. DNA for the CDR3: TGTGCCAGCAGCGCGGGACGGAGCACAGATACGCAGTATTTT. The rearrangement links TRBV7-3 to TRBJ2-3; D possibly corresponds to TRBD2 (6 bases). V was pared by 5 bases and J by 0 bases, with 9 bases between. The germline gives CDR1 SGHTA, CDR2 FQGTGA. The CDR3 length is 14 residues.

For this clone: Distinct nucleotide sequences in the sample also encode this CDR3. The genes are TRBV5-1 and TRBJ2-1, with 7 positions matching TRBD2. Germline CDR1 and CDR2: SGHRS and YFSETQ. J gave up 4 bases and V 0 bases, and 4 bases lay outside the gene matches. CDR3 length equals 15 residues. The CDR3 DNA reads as TGCGCCAGCAGCTTGGCCACCGGGGGGTACAATGAGCAGTTCTTC. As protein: CASSLATGGYNEQFF.

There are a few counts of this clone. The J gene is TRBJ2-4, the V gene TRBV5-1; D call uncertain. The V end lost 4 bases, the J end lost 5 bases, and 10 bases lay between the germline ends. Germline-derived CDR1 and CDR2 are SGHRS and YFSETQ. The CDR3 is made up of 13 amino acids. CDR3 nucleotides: TGCGCCAGCAGCCTACCCGGAGAAAACATTCAGTACTTC. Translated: CASSLPGENIQYF.

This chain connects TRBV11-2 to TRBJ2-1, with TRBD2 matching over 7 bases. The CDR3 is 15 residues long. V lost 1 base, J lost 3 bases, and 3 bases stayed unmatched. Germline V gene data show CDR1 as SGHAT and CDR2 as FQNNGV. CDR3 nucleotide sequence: TGTGCCAGCAGCTTAGTGGGCGGGAGCTACAATGAGCAGTTCTTC. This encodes CASSLVGGSYNEQFF.

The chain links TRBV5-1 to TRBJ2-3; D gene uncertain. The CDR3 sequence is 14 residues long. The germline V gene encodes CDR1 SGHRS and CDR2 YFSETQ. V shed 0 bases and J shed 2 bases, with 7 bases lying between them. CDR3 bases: TGCGCCAGCAGCTTGGGTACTATCACAGATACGCAGTATTTT. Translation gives CASSLGTITDTQYF.